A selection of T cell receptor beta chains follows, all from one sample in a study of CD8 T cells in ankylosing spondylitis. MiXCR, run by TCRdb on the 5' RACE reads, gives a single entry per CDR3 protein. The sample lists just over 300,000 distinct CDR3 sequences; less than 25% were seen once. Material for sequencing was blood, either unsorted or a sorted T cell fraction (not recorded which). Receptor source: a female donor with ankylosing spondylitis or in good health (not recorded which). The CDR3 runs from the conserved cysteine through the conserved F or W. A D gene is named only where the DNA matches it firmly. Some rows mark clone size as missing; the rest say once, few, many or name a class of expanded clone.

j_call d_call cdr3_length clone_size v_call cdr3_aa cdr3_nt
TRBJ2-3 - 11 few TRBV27 CASKGWDTQYF TGTGCCAGCAAGGGTTGGGATACGCAGTATTTT
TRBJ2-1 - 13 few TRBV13 CASSIEGTNEQFF TGTGCCAGCAGTATCGAAGGGACCAATGAGCAGTTCTTC
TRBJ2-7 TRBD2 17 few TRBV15 CATSEGLAGGLTYEQYF TGTGCCACCAGCGAGGGACTAGCGGGAGGTTTGACCTACGAGCAGTACTTC
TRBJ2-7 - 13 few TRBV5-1 CASKHRSSYEQYF TGCGCCAGCAAGCACAGGAGTTCCTACGAGCAGTACTTC
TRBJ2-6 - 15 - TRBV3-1 CASSQDGSGANVLTF TGTGCCAGCAGCCAAGACGGCTCTGGGGCCAACGTCCTGACTTTC
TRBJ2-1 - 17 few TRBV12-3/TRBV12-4 CASSTRKTGGAYNEQFF TGTGCCAGCAGTACGAGAAAAACAGGGGGGGCCTACAATGAGCAGTTCTTC
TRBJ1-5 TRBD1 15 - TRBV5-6 CASSLRQGFGQPQHF TGTGCCAGCAGCTTGAGACAGGGGTTCGGGCAGCCCCAGCATTTT
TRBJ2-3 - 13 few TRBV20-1 CSARDDSTDTQYF TGCAGTGCTAGAGATGACTCCACAGATACGCAGTATTTT
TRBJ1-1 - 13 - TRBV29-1 CSVGRGGGSEAFF TGCAGCGTTGGACGAGGAGGAGGCTCTGAAGCTTTCTTT
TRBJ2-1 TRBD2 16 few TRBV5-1 CASTPGTSGRYNEQFF TGCGCCAGCACCCCAGGGACTAGCGGGAGGTACAATGAGCAGTTCTTC
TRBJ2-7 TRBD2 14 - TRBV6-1 CASSDFGTTYEQYF TGTGCCAGCAGTGATTTTGGGACTACCTACGAGCAGTACTTC
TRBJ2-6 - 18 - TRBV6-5 CASSYKGRSFSGANVLTF TGTGCCAGCAGTTACAAGGGACGGAGTTTCTCTGGGGCCAACGTCCTGACTTTC
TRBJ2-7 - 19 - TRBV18 CASSLTGGNVGTGGYEQYF TGTGCCAGCTCACTAACGGGGGGGAACGTCGGGACAGGTGGGTACGAGCAGTACTTC
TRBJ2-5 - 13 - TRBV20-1 CSARRDSAGTQYF TGCAGTGCTAGACGTGACTCCGCAGGGACCCAGTACTTC
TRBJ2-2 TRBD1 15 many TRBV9 CASSAFTGDTGELFF TGTGCCAGCAGCGCCTTTACAGGGGACACCGGGGAGCTGTTTTTT
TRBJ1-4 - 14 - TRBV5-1 CASSPEGADEKLFF TGCGCCAGCAGCCCGGAGGGAGCCGATGAAAAACTGTTTTTT
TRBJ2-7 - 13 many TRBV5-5 CASSLDIGYEQYF TGTGCCAGCAGCCTGGACATAGGCTACGAGCAGTACTTC
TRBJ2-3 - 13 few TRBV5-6 CASSSGRLDTQYF TGTGCCAGCAGCTCGGGTAGGCTAGATACGCAGTATTTT
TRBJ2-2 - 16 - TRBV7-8 CASSLLASEGTGELFF TGTGCCAGCAGCTTGCTAGCTTCTGAGGGAACCGGGGAGCTGTTTTTT
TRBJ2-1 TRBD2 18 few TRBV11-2 CASSPGTSGVSSYNEQFF TGTGCCAGCAGCCCCGGGACTAGCGGAGTCTCCTCCTACAATGAGCAGTTCTTC
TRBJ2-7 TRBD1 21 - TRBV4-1 CASSQDLGGQVVLGSSYEQYF TGCGCCAGCAGCCAAGACCTGGGGGGACAGGTGGTTTTGGGGAGCTCCTACGAGCAGTACTTC
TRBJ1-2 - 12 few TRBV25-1 CASHTSVYGYTF TGTGCCAGCCACACCTCAGTCTATGGCTACACCTTC
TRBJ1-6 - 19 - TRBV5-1 CASSLGWTDMSSYNSPLHF TGCGCCAGCAGCTTGGGATGGACAGATATGAGCTCCTATAATTCACCCCTCCACTTT
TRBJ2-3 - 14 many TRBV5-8 CASSWGLRTDTQYF TGTGCCAGCAGCTGGGGTTTGAGGACAGATACGCAGTATTTT
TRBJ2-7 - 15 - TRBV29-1 CSPYPRPLYPYEQYF TGCAGCCCCTATCCCAGGCCCCTGTATCCCTACGAGCAGTACTTC
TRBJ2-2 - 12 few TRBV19 CASSPGAGELFF TGTGCCAGTAGTCCTGGGGCCGGGGAGCTGTTTTTT
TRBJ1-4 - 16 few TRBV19 CASSIDPTRKDEKLFF TGTGCCAGTAGTATAGATCCGACACGCAAGGATGAAAAACTGTTTTTT
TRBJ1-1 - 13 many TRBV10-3 CATAAGRDTEAFF TGTGCCACCGCGGCAGGGCGGGACACTGAAGCTTTCTTT
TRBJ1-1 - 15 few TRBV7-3 CASSLTGGRNTEAFF TGTGCCAGCAGCTTAACGGGGGGTAGGAACACTGAAGCTTTCTTT
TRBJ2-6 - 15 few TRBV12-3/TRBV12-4 CASSSAFSGANVLTF TGTGCCAGCAGTTCAGCGTTCTCTGGGGCCAACGTCCTGACTTTC
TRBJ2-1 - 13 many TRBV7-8 CASSLELYNEQFF TGTGCCAGCAGCTTAGAACTGTACAATGAGCAGTTCTTC
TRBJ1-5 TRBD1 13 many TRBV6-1 CASSRQGGQPQHF TGTGCCAGCAGTCGACAGGGTGGGCAGCCCCAGCATTTT
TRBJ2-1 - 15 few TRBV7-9 CASSLSPADYNEQFF TGTGCCAGCAGCTTATCCCCAGCGGACTACAATGAGCAGTTCTTC
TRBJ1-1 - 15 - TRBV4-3 CASSQALEMNTEAFF TGCGCCAGCAGCCAGGCCTTGGAGATGAACACTGAAGCTTTCTTT
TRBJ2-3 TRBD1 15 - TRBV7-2 CASSLGGTAEVTQYF TGTGCCAGCAGCTTAGGGGGGACAGCGGAGGTTACGCAGTATTTT
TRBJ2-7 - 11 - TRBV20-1 CSARLVLEQYF TGCAGTGCCAGACTAGTTCTAGAGCAGTACTTC
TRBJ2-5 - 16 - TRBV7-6 CASSLLGGTGGETQYF TGTGCCAGCAGCCTTTTGGGGGGGACAGGAGGAGAGACCCAGTACTTC
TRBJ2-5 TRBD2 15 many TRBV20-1 CSARGLAAYQETQYF TGCAGTGCCCGAGGACTAGCGGCGTACCAAGAGACCCAGTACTTC
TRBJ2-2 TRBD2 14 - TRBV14 CASSPAGEARELFF TGTGCCAGCAGCCCAGCGGGGGAGGCCCGGGAGCTGTTTTTT
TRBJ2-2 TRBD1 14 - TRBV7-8 CATAEGALTGELFF TGTGCCACCGCCGAGGGGGCCCTAACCGGGGAGCTGTTTTTT
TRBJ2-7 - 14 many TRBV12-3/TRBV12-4 CASSLGLENGEQYF TGTGCCAGCAGTTTAGGTCTCGAAAATGGCGAGCAGTACTTC
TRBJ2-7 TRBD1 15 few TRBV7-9 CASSPLGQGENEQYF TGTGCCAGCAGCCCGTTGGGACAGGGGGAGAACGAGCAGTACTTC
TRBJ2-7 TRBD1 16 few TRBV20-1 CSARDPRTGGSYEQYF TGCAGTGCTAGAGACCCTCGGACAGGGGGCTCCTACGAGCAGTACTTC
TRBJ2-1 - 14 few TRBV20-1 CSALRWRAGDEQFF TGCAGTGCCCTAAGGTGGCGGGCCGGGGATGAGCAGTTCTTC
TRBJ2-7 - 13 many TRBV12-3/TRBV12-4 CASSLGRPYEQYF TGCGCCAGCAGCTTGGGGAGACCCTACGAGCAGTACTTC
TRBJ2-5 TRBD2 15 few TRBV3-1 CASSHYGRDQETQYF TGTGCCAGCAGCCACTACGGGAGGGACCAAGAGACCCAGTACTTC
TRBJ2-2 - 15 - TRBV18 CASSPTNRATGELFF TGTGCCAGCTCACCAACGAACAGGGCCACCGGGGAGCTGTTTTTT
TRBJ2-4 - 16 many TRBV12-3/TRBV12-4 CASSFGASTIQNIQYF TGTGCCAGCAGTTTCGGGGCCTCGACAATCCAAAACATTCAGTACTTC
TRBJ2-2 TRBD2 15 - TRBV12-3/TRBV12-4 CASTRTSGNTGELFF TGTGCCAGCACCCGGACTAGCGGCAACACCGGGGAGCTGTTTTTT
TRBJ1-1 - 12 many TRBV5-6 CASSLVGRQAFF TGTGCCAGCAGCTTGGTGGGCAGGCAAGCTTTCTTT
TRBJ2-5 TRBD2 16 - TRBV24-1 CATSDPTSENGETQYF TGTGCCACCAGTGATCCAACTAGCGAGAACGGAGAGACCCAGTACTTC
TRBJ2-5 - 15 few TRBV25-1 CASSEYLRVEETQYF TGTGCCAGCAGTGAATATCTCAGGGTAGAGGAGACCCAGTACTTC
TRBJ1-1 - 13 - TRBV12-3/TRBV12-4 CASSSGENTEAFF TGTGCCAGCAGTTCTGGTGAGAACACTGAAGCTTTCTTT
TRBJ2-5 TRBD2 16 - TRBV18 CASGRRASGMGETQYF TGTGCCAGCGGCAGGAGGGCCAGCGGGATGGGAGAGACCCAGTACTTC
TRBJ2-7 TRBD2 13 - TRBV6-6 CASRRGEWGEQYF TGTGCCAGCAGACGGGGGGAATGGGGCGAGCAGTACTTC